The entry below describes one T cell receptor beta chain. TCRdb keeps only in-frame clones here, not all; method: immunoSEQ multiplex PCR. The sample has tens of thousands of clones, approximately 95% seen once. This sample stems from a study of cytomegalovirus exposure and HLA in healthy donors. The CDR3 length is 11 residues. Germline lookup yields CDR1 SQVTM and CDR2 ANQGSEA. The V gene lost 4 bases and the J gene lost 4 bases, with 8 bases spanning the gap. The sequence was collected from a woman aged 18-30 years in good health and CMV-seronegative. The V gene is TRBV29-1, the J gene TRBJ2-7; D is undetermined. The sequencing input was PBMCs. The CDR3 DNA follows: TGCAGCGTTGCCCTAGGTTACGAGCAGTACGTC. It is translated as CSVALGYEQYV.